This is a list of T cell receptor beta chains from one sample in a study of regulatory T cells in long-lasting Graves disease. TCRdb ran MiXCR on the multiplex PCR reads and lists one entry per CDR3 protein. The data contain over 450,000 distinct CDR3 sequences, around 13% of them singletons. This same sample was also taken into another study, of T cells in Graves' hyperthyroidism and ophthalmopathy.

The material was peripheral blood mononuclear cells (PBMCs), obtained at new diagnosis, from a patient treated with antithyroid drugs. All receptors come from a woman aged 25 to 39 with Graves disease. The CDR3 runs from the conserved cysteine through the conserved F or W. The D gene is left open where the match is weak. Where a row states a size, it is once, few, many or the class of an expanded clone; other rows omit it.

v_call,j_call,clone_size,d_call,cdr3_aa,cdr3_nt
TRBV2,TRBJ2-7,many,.,CASSDLDTYEQYF,TGTGCCAGCAGTGATTTGGACACCTACGAGCAGTACTTC
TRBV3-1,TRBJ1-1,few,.,CASSPQGEGTEAFF,TGTGCCAGCAGCCCGCAGGGCGAGGGTACTGAAGCTTTCTTT
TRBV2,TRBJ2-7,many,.,CASSKDKTYEQYF,TGTGCCAGCAGTAAGGACAAGACCTACGAGCAGTACTTC
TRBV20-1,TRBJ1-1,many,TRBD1,CSATIQGHIAFF,TGCAGTGCTACAATACAGGGGCATATAGCTTTCTTT
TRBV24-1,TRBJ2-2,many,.,CATSGARGGGELFF,TGTGCCACCAGTGGAGCAAGGGGCGGCGGGGAGCTGTTTTTT
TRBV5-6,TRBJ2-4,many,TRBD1,CASSWGTVGAKNIQYF,TGTGCCAGCAGCTGGGGGACAGTCGGAGCCAAAAACATTCAGTACTTC
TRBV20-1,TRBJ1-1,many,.,CSARTANTEAFF,TGCAGTGCTAGGACAGCGAACACTGAAGCTTTCTTT
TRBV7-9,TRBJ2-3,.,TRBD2,CASSPGLAGSRTDTQYF,TGTGCCAGCAGCCCGGGACTAGCGGGGTCCCGAACAGATACGCAGTATTTT
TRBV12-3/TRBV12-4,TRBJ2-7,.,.,CASSLPGSKPKYEQYF,TGTGCCAGCAGTTTACCAGGTTCGAAGCCGAAGTACGAGCAGTACTTC
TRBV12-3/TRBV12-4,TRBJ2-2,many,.,CASSLNKGNTGELFF,TGTGCCAGCAGTTTAAATAAGGGGAACACCGGGGAGCTGTTTTTT
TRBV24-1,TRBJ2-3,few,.,CATSGSADTQYF,TGTGCCACCAGCGGGAGCGCAGATACGCAGTATTTT
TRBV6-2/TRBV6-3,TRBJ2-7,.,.,CASTRDSYASYEQYF,TGTGCCAGCACCAGGGACTCTTATGCCTCCTACGAGCAGTACTTC
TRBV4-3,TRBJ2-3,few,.,CASSQAYEILGTDTQYF,TGCGCCAGCAGCCAAGCCTACGAGATTCTAGGCACAGATACGCAGTATTTT
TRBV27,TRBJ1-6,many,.,CASSLLGGGLSNSPLHF,TGTGCCAGCAGTTTATTGGGCGGAGGGCTAAGTAATTCACCCCTCCACTTT
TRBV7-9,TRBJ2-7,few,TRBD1,CASSLTSGTGPHEQYF,TGTGCCAGCAGCTTAACATCCGGGACAGGGCCCCACGAGCAGTACTTC
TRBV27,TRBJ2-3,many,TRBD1,CASSSGLQGAADTQYF,TGTGCCAGCAGTTCAGGTCTACAGGGGGCTGCAGATACGCAGTATTTT
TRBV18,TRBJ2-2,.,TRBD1,CASSPGQGLAGELFF,TGTGCCAGCTCACCCGGACAGGGCCTCGCCGGGGAGCTGTTTTTT
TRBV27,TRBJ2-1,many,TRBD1,CASSLNVGDRVAYNEQFF,TGTGCCAGCAGTTTAAATGTCGGAGACAGGGTGGCCTACAATGAGCAGTTCTTC
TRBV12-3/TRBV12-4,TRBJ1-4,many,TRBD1,CASSFHRGGEKLFF,TGTGCCAGCAGTTTCCACAGGGGAGGGGAAAAACTGTTTTTT
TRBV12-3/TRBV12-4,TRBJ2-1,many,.,CASTRAGRRVAPYNEQFF,TGTGCCAGCACTAGGGCGGGGCGCCGCGTGGCCCCCTACAATGAGCAGTTCTTC
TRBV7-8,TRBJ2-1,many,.,CASSLSPGTSNEQFF,TGTGCCAGCAGCTTATCTCCAGGGACTTCCAATGAGCAGTTCTTC
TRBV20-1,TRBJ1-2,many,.,CSAGSHGRNYGYTF,TGCAGTGCTGGGTCGCACGGGAGAAACTATGGCTACACCTTC
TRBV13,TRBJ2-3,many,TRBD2,CASSFPTSGRGTDTQYF,TGTGCCAGCAGCTTTCCGACTAGCGGGAGGGGGACAGATACGCAGTATTTT
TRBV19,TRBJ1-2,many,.,CASSPSWDFRRGNYGYTF,TGTGCCAGCAGTCCAAGCTGGGACTTCCGGAGGGGCAACTATGGCTACACCTTC
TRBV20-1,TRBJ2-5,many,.,CSASEAFWWQGGQTQYF,TGCAGTGCTAGTGAGGCCTTTTGGTGGCAGGGGGGACAGACCCAGTACTTC
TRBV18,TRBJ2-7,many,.,CASSPSSLNEQYF,TGTGCCAGCTCACCCTCTAGCCTGAACGAGCAGTACTTC
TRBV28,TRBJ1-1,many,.,CASSFWGRLAFF,TGTGCCAGCAGTTTTTGGGGGCGCTTAGCTTTCTTT
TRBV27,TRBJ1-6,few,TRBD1,CASRRQGNNSPLHF,TGTGCCAGCAGAAGACAGGGGAATAATTCACCCCTCCACTTT
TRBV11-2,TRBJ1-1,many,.,CASSFGLGNTEAFF,TGTGCCAGCAGCTTTGGTCTGGGGAACACTGAAGCTTTCTTT
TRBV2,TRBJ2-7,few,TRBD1,CASSTGVYEQYF,TGTGCCAGCAGTACAGGGGTCTACGAGCAGTACTTC
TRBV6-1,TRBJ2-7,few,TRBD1,CASTGMLGQGGYEQYF,TGTGCCAGCACCGGAATGTTAGGACAGGGAGGATACGAGCAGTACTTC
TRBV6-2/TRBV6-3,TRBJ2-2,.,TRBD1,CASQRDRGTGELFF,TGTGCCAGCCAACGGGACAGGGGGACCGGGGAGCTGTTTTTT
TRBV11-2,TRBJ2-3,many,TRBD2,CASSHRAGVADTQYF,TGTGCCAGCAGCCACAGAGCGGGAGTAGCAGATACGCAGTATTTT
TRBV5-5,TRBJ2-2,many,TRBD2,CASSLTSGTNTGELFF,TGTGCCAGCAGTCTAACTAGCGGGACGAACACCGGGGAGCTGTTTTTT
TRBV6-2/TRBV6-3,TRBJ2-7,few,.,CASSYGGGASGEQYF,TGTGCCAGCAGTTACGGGGGGGGGGCCTCGGGCGAGCAGTACTTC
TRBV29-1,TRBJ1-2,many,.,CSVKLNNYGYTF,TGCAGCGTTAAACTGAATAACTATGGCTACACCTTC
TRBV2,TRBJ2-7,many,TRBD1,CASSEARDRGSYEQYF,TGTGCCAGCAGTGAAGCTCGGGACAGGGGCTCCTACGAGCAGTACTTC
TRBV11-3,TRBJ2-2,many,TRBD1,CASDQTGVGTGELFF,TGTGCCAGTGACCAGACAGGGGTGGGCACCGGGGAGCTGTTTTTT
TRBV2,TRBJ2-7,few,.,CASSFQWRDNEQYF,TGTGCCAGCAGCTTTCAGTGGAGGGACAACGAGCAGTACTTC
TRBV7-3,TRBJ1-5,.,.,CASSPSVGQPQHF,TGTGCCAGCAGCCCCTCCGTGGGCCAGCCCCAGCATTTT
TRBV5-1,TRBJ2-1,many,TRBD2,CASSPVGAGGPREQFF,TGCGCCAGCAGCCCGGTTGGAGCGGGAGGGCCTAGGGAGCAGTTCTTC
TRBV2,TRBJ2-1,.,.,CASSSLDSYNEQFF,TGTGCCAGCAGTTCACTGGACAGTTACAATGAGCAGTTCTTC
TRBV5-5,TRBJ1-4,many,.,CASSLVGNLDEKLFF,TGTGCCAGCAGCTTGGTCGGGAACCTAGATGAAAAACTGTTTTTT
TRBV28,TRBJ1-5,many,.,CASSLVPMTPNQPQHF,TGTGCCAGCAGTTTAGTCCCTATGACCCCCAATCAGCCCCAGCATTTT
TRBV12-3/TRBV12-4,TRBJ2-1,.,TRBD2,CASSFGLAGVDEQFF,TGTGCCAGCAGTTTCGGACTAGCGGGAGTTGATGAGCAGTTCTTC
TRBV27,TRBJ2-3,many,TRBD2,CASRIAGVADTQYF,TGTGCCAGCAGAATAGCGGGAGTCGCAGATACGCAGTATTTT
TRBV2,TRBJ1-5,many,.,CASQDMRNQPQHF,TGTGCCAGTCAGGACATGCGGAATCAGCCCCAGCATTTT
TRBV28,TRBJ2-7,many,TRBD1,CASRNRDRGFYEQYF,TGTGCCAGCAGAAACCGGGACAGGGGCTTCTACGAGCAGTACTTC
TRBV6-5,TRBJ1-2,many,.,CASSYGENYGYTF,TGTGCCAGCAGTTACGGAGAGAACTATGGCTACACCTTC
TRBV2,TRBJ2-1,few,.,CASSSGTNEQFF,TGTGCCAGCAGTAGCGGTACCAATGAGCAGTTCTTC
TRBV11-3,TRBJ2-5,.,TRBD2,CASGKLAGVGLETQYF,TGTGCCAGCGGTAAACTAGCGGGAGTCGGTTTAGAGACCCAGTACTTC
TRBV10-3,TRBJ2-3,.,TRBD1,CAISESTRQGFGDTQYF,TGTGCCATCAGTGAGTCGACCAGACAGGGGTTCGGAGATACGCAGTATTTT
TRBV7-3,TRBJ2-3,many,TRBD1,CASSRRGGRDDTQYF,TGTGCCAGCAGCCGTCGAGGGGGCAGGGATGATACGCAGTATTTT
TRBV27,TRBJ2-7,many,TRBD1,CASSLSQGAPGEQYF,TGTGCCAGCAGTTTATCCCAGGGGGCGCCGGGCGAGCAGTACTTC
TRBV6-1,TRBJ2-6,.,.,CASSASASGANVLTF,TGTGCCAGCAGTGCTTCGGCCTCTGGGGCCAACGTCCTGACTTTC
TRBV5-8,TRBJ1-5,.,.,CASSLNDRNNQPQHF,TGTGCCAGCAGCTTGAATGACAGGAACAATCAGCCCCAGCATTTT
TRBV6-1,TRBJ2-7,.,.,CASSEGRGTLYYEQYF,TGTGCCAGCAGTGAAGGACGGGGGACGCTATACTACGAGCAGTACTTC
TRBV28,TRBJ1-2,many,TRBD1,CASSIEQGAYGYTF,TGTGCCAGCAGTATAGAACAGGGGGCCTATGGCTACACCTTC
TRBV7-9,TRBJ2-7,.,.,CASQPEGFYGQYF,TGTGCCAGCCAGCCGGAAGGCTTCTACGGGCAGTACTTC
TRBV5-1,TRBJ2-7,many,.,CASSKDFYEQYF,TGCGCCAGCAGCAAGGACTTCTACGAGCAGTACTTC